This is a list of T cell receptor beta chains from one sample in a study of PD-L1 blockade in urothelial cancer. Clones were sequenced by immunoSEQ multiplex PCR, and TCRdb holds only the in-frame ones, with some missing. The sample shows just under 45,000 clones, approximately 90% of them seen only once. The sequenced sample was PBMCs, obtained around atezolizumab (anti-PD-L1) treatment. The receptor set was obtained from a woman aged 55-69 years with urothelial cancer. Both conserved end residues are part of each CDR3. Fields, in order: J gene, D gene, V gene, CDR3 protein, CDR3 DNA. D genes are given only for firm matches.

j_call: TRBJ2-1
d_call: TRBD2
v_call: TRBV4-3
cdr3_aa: CASILAHFNEQFF
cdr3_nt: TGCGCCAGCATACTAGCGCATTTCAATGAGCAGTTCTTC

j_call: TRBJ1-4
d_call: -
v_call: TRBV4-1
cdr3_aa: CASSQAGGLFEKLFF
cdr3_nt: TGCGCCAGCAGCCAAGCTGGAGGTCTCTTTGAAAAACTGTTTTTT

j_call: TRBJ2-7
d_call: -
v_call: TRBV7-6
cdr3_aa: CASSLVPAVDQGLTYEQYF
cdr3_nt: TGTGCCAGCAGCTTAGTACCAGCAGTGGATCAGGGACTTACCTACGAGCAGTACTTC

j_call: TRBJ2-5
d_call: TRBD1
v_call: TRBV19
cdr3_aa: CASSSGQAETQYF
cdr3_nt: TGTGCCAGTAGCTCGGGACAGGCGGAGACCCAGTACTTC

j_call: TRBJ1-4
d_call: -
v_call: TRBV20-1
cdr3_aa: CSAAHEKLFF
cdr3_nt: TGCAGCGCGGCACATGAAAAACTGTTTTTT

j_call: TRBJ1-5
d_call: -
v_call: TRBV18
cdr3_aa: CASSPRADSNQPQHF
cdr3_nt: TGTGCCAGCTCACCACGGGCAGATAGCAATCAGCCCCAGCATTTT

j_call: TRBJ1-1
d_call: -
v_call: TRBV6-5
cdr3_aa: CASSYWRDGNTEAFF
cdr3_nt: TGTGCCAGCAGTTACTGGCGGGATGGGAACACTGAAGCTTTCTTT

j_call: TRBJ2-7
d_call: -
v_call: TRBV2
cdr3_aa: CASSEGLPGLYEQYF
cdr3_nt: TGTGCCAGCAGTGAAGGGTTGCCGGGACTTTACGAGCAGTACTTC

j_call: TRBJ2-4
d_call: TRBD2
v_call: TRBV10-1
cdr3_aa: CASSSGLAGEFAKNIQYF
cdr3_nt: TGCGCCAGCAGCTCGGGACTAGCGGGAGAGTTTGCCAAAAACATTCAGTACTTC

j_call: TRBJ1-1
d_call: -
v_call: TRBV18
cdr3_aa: CASSPGQLMNTEAFF
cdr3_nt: TGTGCCAGCTCACCAGGACAACTCATGAACACTGAAGCTTTCTTT

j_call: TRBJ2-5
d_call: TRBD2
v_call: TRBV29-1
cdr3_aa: CSVGRAGAAETQYF
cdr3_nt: TGCAGCGTTGGGAGGGCGGGAGCGGCGGAGACCCAGTACTTC